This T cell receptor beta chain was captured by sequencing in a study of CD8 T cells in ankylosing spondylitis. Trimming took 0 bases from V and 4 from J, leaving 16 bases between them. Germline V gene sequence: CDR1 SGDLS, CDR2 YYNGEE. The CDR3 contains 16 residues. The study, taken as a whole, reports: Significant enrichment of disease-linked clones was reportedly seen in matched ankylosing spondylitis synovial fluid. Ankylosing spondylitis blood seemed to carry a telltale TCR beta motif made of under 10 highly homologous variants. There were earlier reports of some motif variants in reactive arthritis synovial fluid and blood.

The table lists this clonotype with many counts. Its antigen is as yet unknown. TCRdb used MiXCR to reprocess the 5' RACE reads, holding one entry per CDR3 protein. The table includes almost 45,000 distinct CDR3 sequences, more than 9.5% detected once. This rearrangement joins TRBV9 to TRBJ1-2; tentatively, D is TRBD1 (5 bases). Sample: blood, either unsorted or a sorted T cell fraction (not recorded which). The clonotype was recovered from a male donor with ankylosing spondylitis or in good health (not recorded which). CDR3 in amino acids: CASSVGQGRASYGYTF. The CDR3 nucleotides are TGTGCCAGCAGCGTAGGGCAGGGACGAGCTAGCTATGGCTACACCTTC.